The rows below give T cell receptor beta chains drawn from one sample of a study of CD8+CD57+ T cells in acquired aplastic anemia. Each CDR3 protein gets one entry after TCRdb re-called the reads with MiXCR. In the table there are approximately 200,000 distinct CDR3 sequences, roughly half of which are singletons. Sequences were obtained from sorted CD4+, CD8+, or CD8+CD57+ T cells (not recorded which) from PBMCs. The receptors originated from a human donor in good health, serving as a control. Both conserved end residues are part of each CDR3. The D gene is left open where the match is weak. Clone size is shown for a subset of rows, as once, few, many or a class of expanded clone.

abundance | j_gene | len | v_gene | d_gene | CDR3nt | CDR3aa
. | TRBJ1-1 | 12 | TRBV20-1 | . | TGCAGTGCTAGAGTGAACCAGGTTGAAGCTTTCTTT | CSARVNQVEAFF
many | TRBJ2-7 | 15 | TRBV7-8 | TRBD1 | TGTGCCAGCAGCCAAATGATGGGACAGGGGTCCGAGCAGTACTTC | CASSQMMGQGSEQYF
. | TRBJ2-3 | 15 | TRBV7-2 | . | TGTGCCAGCAGCGTAGTGGGGCCGCCCACGGATACGCAGTATTTT | CASSVVGPPTDTQYF
. | TRBJ1-2 | 15 | TRBV4-3 | . | TGCGCCAGCAGCCAAGGAACAGAGGGGCCTGATGGCTACACCTTC | CASSQGTEGPDGYTF
. | TRBJ1-1 | 12 | TRBV20-1 | . | TGCAGTGCTAGACCCTGGGGCACTGAAGCTTTCTTT | CSARPWGTEAFF
. | TRBJ2-1 | 15 | TRBV7-2 | TRBD2 | TGTGCCAGCAGCTTACGACTAGCGGTGAACAATGAGCAGTTCTTC | CASSLRLAVNNEQFF
. | TRBJ1-1 | 12 | TRBV7-9 | . | TGTGCCAGCAGACAAGTGAACACTGAAGCTTTCTTT | CASRQVNTEAFF
. | TRBJ1-1 | 17 | TRBV7-2 | TRBD1 | TGTGCCAGCAGCTTGGAGGAACGGCTCCAGGGGGCCACTGAAGCTTTCTTT | CASSLEERLQGATEAFF
. | TRBJ2-7 | 14 | TRBV7-9 | TRBD1 | TGTGCCAGCAACTCGGGACAGGGGATAAACGAGCAGTACTTC | CASNSGQGINEQYF
many | TRBJ2-5 | 16 | TRBV5-1 | TRBD2 | TGCGCCAGCAGCTTCAACCGGGGGGGGCTTCAAGAGACCCAGTACTTC | CASSFNRGGLQETQYF
many | TRBJ2-3 | 16 | TRBV4-2 | . | TGTGCCAGCAGCCCCAAAGGGGGGGGGGTTACAGATACGCAGTATTTT | CASSPKGGGVTDTQYF
many | TRBJ1-5 | 15 | TRBV20-1 | . | TGCAGTGCTAGAGACGGAGGGAATCCCAATCAGCCCCAGCATTTT | CSARDGGNPNQPQHF
many | TRBJ2-7 | 15 | TRBV2 | TRBD1 | TGTGCCAGCTTGGCCGGGACAGGGGTCTCCTACGAGCAGTACTTC | CASLAGTGVSYEQYF
few | TRBJ2-5 | 16 | TRBV6-2/TRBV6-3 | TRBD2 | TGTGCCAGCAGCCGACCTAGCGGGGTCCTGCAAGAGACCCAGTACTTC | CASSRPSGVLQETQYF
. | TRBJ1-1 | 13 | TRBV10-2 | . | TGCGCCAGCAGTGGGGGGGGAGGCCGTGAAGCTTTCTTT | CASSGGGGREAFF
. | TRBJ2-7 | 15 | TRBV2 | TRBD2 | TGTGCCAGCAGTAGCGGGGGCCCCCCCTCCTACGAGCAGTACTTC | CASSSGGPPSYEQYF
many | TRBJ2-3 | 15 | TRBV7-2 | . | TGTGCCAGCAGCTCTCCCGGGACGGAGGGGGGTACGCAGTATTTT | CASSSPGTEGGTQYF
. | TRBJ1-5 | 12 | TRBV7-8 | . | TGTGCCAGCAGCTCGTCCGGGACACCCCAGCATTTT | CASSSSGTPQHF
. | TRBJ2-7 | 13 | TRBV20-1 | . | TGCAGTGCTAGCCGGACCGGGACCTACGAGCAGTACTTC | CSASRTGTYEQYF
. | TRBJ2-2 | 15 | TRBV5-1 | TRBD1 | TGCGCCAGCAGCCCATGGACAGGGAACACCGGGGAGCTGTTTTTT | CASSPWTGNTGELFF
few | TRBJ1-1 | 11 | TRBV24-1 | . | TGTGCCACCAGTGATGGATGGAAAGCTTTCTTT | CATSDGWKAFF
. | TRBJ2-6 | 16 | TRBV4-2 | . | TGTGCCAGCAGCCAAGATCGCGGCTCTGGGGCCAACGTCCTGACTTTC | CASSQDRGSGANVLTF
. | TRBJ1-6 | 17 | TRBV10-3 | . | TGTGCCAGCAGGGTCTCGGCAGGGCTTGCTTATAATTCACCCCTCCACTTT | CASRVSAGLAYNSPLHF
once | TRBJ1-6 | 14 | TRBV6-4 | . | TGTGCCAGCATACCTCAGATTGGAAATTCACCCCTCCACTTT | CASIPQIGNSPLHF
. | TRBJ1-4 | 15 | TRBV18 | . | TGTGCCAGCTCACCACCGACAGTCGCTAATGAAAAACTGTTTTTT | CASSPPTVANEKLFF
. | TRBJ1-2 | 16 | TRBV4-1 | TRBD1 | TGCGCCAGCAGCCCCGACAGGGGACAGGGCTGGAATGGCTACACCTTC | CASSPDRGQGWNGYTF
. | TRBJ2-1 | 14 | TRBV10-2 | TRBD1 | TGCGCCAGCAGAATACAGGGGTCCTACAATGAGCAGTTCTTC | CASRIQGSYNEQFF
few | TRBJ1-2 | 12 | TRBV28 | . | TGTGCCAGCAGGGGGCCTAACTATGGCTACACCTTC | CASRGPNYGYTF
few | TRBJ1-2 | 13 | TRBV7-2 | . | TGTGCCAGCAGCTCCAAACGAAACTATGGCTACACCTTC | CASSSKRNYGYTF
. | TRBJ1-1 | 13 | TRBV9 | . | TGTGCCAGCAGCGGAGACCGGGCTACCGAAGCTTTCTTT | CASSGDRATEAFF
. | TRBJ2-1 | 15 | TRBV29-1 | TRBD1 | TGCAGCGTTGAATCGAGGGACAGGGCCTACAATGAGCAGTTCTTC | CSVESRDRAYNEQFF
. | TRBJ1-6 | 14 | TRBV10-2 | TRBD1 | TGCGCCAGCAACGCCGGGACAGTATACTCACCCCTCCACTTT | CASNAGTVYSPLHF
. | TRBJ1-2 | 15 | TRBV7-6 | TRBD1 | TGTGCCAGCAGCTTAGGGGGGGACAGTCAATATGGCTACACCTTC | CASSLGGDSQYGYTF
. | TRBJ1-5 | 16 | TRBV15 | . | TGTGCCACCAGCAGAGGTGGGGACGCCCGAAATCAGCCCCAGCATTTT | CATSRGGDARNQPQHF
many | TRBJ1-1 | 13 | TRBV20-1 | . | TGCAGTGCTAGAGATCCGATACAGAGCGAAGCTTTCTTT | CSARDPIQSEAFF
many | TRBJ2-3 | 14 | TRBV7-2 | . | TGTGCCAGCAGCTTAGGTTACAGCACAGATACGCAGTATTTT | CASSLGYSTDTQYF
. | TRBJ2-5 | 19 | TRBV5-1 | . | TGCGCCAGCAGCTTGGGGGGTGGCTCGGGGCCTTGGTACCAAGAGACCCAGTACTTC | CASSLGGGSGPWYQETQYF
. | TRBJ1-6 | 14 | TRBV7-3 | TRBD1 | TGTGCCAGCGATCAGGGGGCGGGGGATTCACCCCTCCACTTT | CASDQGAGDSPLHF
many | TRBJ1-5 | 15 | TRBV6-2/TRBV6-3 | . | TGTGCCAGCACCCAGCGGGGACCTAGCAATCAGCCCCAGCATTTT | CASTQRGPSNQPQHF
. | TRBJ2-1 | 14 | TRBV20-1 | . | TGCAGTGCTAGTGACTCCCGGGCCTACAATGAGCAGTTCTTC | CSASDSRAYNEQFF
. | TRBJ2-5 | 15 | TRBV5-6 | . | TGTGCCAGCAGCTTCCAGGGGAAGGTTGAGGAGACCCAGTACTTC | CASSFQGKVEETQYF
many | TRBJ2-1 | 16 | TRBV4-1 | . | TGCGCCAGCAGCCAAGTGGACATGATCTCCTACAATGAGCAGTTCTTC | CASSQVDMISYNEQFF
few | TRBJ1-5 | 13 | TRBV18 | . | TGTGCCAGCTCACCAGGGGAGGATCAGCCCCAGCATTTT | CASSPGEDQPQHF
. | TRBJ2-3 | 14 | TRBV6-5 | . | TGTGCCAGCAGTTGGCGGTTTAGCACAGATACGCAGTATTTT | CASSWRFSTDTQYF
many | TRBJ2-3 | 18 | TRBV11-3 | . | TGTGCCAGCAGCCCGACCCTATCCCGGGACTCTAGCACAGATACGCAGTATTTT | CASSPTLSRDSSTDTQYF
. | TRBJ1-1 | 13 | TRBV19 | TRBD1 | TGTGCCAGTAGTATAATGGACAGGGCTGAAGCTTTCTTT | CASSIMDRAEAFF
many | TRBJ2-7 | 15 | TRBV19 | TRBD1 | TGTGCCAGTAGTATAGCTGGGACAGCGAACTACGAGCAGTACTTC | CASSIAGTANYEQYF
many | TRBJ1-6 | 15 | TRBV2 | . | TGTGCCAGCAGTGAAGACGGACCTTCTAATCCACCCCTCCACTTT | CASSEDGPSNPPLHF
many | TRBJ2-1 | 17 | TRBV4-2 | TRBD2 | TGTGCCAGCAGCCAAGATGGGGCTAGCGGGGGGCGCAATGAGCAGTTCTTC | CASSQDGASGGRNEQFF
. | TRBJ2-1 | 14 | TRBV20-1 | TRBD2 | TGCAGTGCCATCCTCGGGACTAGCGGGGGGGTACCGCTCTTC | CSAILGTSGGVPLF
. | TRBJ2-2 | 15 | TRBV9 | . | TGTGCCAGCAGCTCCCCGACTACCTACACCGGGGAGCTGTTTTTT | CASSSPTTYTGELFF
few | TRBJ2-3 | 18 | TRBV5-4 | TRBD2 | TGTGCCAGCAGCTTGGCTCCTAGCGGGGGGACGGGCACAGATACGCAGTATTTT | CASSLAPSGGTGTDTQYF
. | TRBJ1-1 | 14 | TRBV19 | . | TGTGCCAGTACCCGAGGTATCGCGAACACTGAAGCTTTCTTT | CASTRGIANTEAFF